This T cell receptor (beta chain) was sequenced in a study of read filtering for tumor transcriptome and immune sequencing. V was clipped by 8 bases and J by 4 bases, with 26 bases between them. The germline gives CDR1 SGHNT, CDR2 YENEEA. CDR3 size: 17 residues. Molecular barcoded adaptors covering alpha/delta and beta/gamma chains were used on roughly 370 ng RNA. TCRdb re-called the reads through MiXCR, storing one row per CDR3 protein. The table lists approximately 140,000 distinct CDR3 sequences, roughly 13% of them singletons. A few counts support this clonotype. The V call is TRBV11-3, the J call TRBJ2-5, with D perhaps TRBD1 (5 bases). The sequenced sample was a population of CD138-negative cells sorted from bone marrow. This TCR was recovered from a donor at least 40 years old with multiple myeloma. CDR3 sequence: CASGLVAGSKLGETQYF. The CDR3 DNA reads as TGTGCCAGCGGCCTGGTTGCAGGGTCTAAGCTTGGAGAGACCCAGTACTTC.